The 7 T cell receptor beta chains below all came from one sample that was sequenced in a study of identical twins. Via MiXCR, TCRdb re-called the 5' RACE reads, giving one row per CDR3 protein. The sample consists of hundreds of thousands of distinct CDR3 sequences, 8.6% of them appearing once. These data were likewise used in another study, on yellow fever vaccine responses in identical twins.

Source material: PBMCs. Every receptor here comes from a young woman in good health.

This clonotype was detected only a few times. The J gene is TRBJ2-3, the V gene TRBV27; D gene ambiguous. V was cut by 0 bases and J by 4 bases, with 17 bases left in between. Germline V CDR1 and CDR2: MNHEY, SMNVEV (reference sequence). This CDR3 comprises 17 residues. CDR3 nucleotides: TGTGCCAGCAGTTTATCGAGAGATCCCTGGCCCCCAGATACGCAGTATTTT. Amino acid sequence: CASSLSRDPWPPDTQYF.

This clonotype was found a few times. The chain carries TRBV12-3 or TRBV12-4 and TRBJ2-2; the D gene is possibly TRBD2 (5 bases). This CDR3 region has 13 residues. Trimming stripped 6 bases from V and 7 bases from J, with 12 bases between. CDR3: CASSLLEIGELFF. DNA of the CDR3: TGTGCCAGCAGCTTACTAGAGATCGGGGAGCTGTTTTTT.

This clonotype turned up a few times. The chain employs TRBV6-5 and TRBJ1-2; 7 bases are shared with TRBD1. Looked up from germline, CDR1 is MNHEY and CDR2 is SVGAGI. Trimming at V came to 2 bases and at J to 3 bases, leaving 3 bases not matched to a gene. The CDR3 totals 14 residues. In DNA, the CDR3 is TGTGCCAGCAGTTACACCACAGGGGACTATGGCTACACCTTC. It specifies CASSYTTGDYGYTF.

This clonotype was observed at least ten times. The chain uses TRBV12-3 or TRBV12-4 and TRBJ2-2; D is perhaps TRBD1 (6 bases). The CDR3 sequence is 15 residues long. The V end lost 6 bases, the J end lost 3 bases, and 14 bases lay between the germline ends. CDR3: CASRVGGADTGELFF. CDR3 sequence (DNA): TGTGCCAGCAGGGTAGGGGGAGCCGACACCGGGGAGCTGTTTTTT.

V and J are TRBV28 and TRBJ2-2, with 7 bases fitting TRBD2. V was clipped by 10 bases and J by 5 bases; unmatched bases: 4. Germline V CDR1 and CDR2: MDHEN, SYDVKM. The CDR3 is 12 amino acids. The CDR3 DNA follows: TGTGCCATCACGGGGGGAACCGGGGAGCTGTTTTTT. Protein: CAITGGTGELFF.

This clonotype has more than one count but fewer than ten. This chain joins TRBV6-1 and TRBJ2-1; D is unresolved. Germline loops: CDR1 MNHNS, CDR2 SASEGT. The CDR3 is 16 residues long. Trimming stripped 1 base from V and 0 bases from J, with 10 bases between. CDR3 region: CASSEGMGYSYNEQFF. CDR3 bases: TGTGCCAGCAGTGAAGGAATGGGATACTCCTACAATGAGCAGTTCTTC.

This clonotype was detected ten times or more. V and J are TRBV25-1 and TRBJ2-1; 9 nucleotides line up with TRBD1. CDR3 length: 13 amino acids. The J segment lost 15 bases and the V segment lost 4 bases, leaving 10 bases of the junction unmatched. Germline V gene data show CDR1 as MGHDK and CDR2 as SYGVNS. The CDR3 coding sequence is TGTGCCAGCAGTGGATTACAGGGGGCGGTCTCGTTCTTC. It codes for CASSGLQGAVSFF.